This TCR beta chain was captured in a study of T cell changes during pregnancy in multiple sclerosis. The trim removed 4 bases at V and 5 bases at J, leaving 7 bases unmatched. The CDR3 consists of 16 residues. The germline V gene has CDR1 SGHNT and CDR2 YYREEE (reference sequence). Using immunoSEQ multiplex PCR, the repertoire was profiled, and TCRdb retains in-frame clones only, with some absent. The sample has fewer than 65,000 clones; roughly 90% are singletons. The V gene is TRBV5-4, the J gene TRBJ2-3; 13 bases match TRBD2. The source was peripheral blood, collected before pregnancy. This TCR derives from a female donor with multiple sclerosis, enrolled in a pregnancy study. The CDR3 is CASSHGLAGDLDTQYF. The CDR3, as DNA: TGTGCCAGCAGCCATGGACTAGCGGGGGATCTAGATACGCAGTATTTT.